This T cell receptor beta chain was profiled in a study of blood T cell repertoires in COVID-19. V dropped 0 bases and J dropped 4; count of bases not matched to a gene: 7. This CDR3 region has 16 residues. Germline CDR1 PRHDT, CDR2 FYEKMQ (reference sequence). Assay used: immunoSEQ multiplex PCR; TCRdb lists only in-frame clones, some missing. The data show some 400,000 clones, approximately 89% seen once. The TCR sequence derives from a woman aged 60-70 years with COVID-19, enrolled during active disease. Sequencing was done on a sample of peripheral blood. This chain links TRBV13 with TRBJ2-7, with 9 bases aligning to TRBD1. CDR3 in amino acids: CASSLGTGGNLYEQYF. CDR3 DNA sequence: TGTGCCAGCAGCTTAGGGACAGGGGGAAACCTTTACGAGCAGTACTTC. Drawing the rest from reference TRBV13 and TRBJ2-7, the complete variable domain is AAGVIQSPRHLIKEKRETATLKCYPIPRHDTVYWYQQGPGQDPQFLISFYEKMQSDKGSIPDRFSAQQFSDYHSELNMSSLELGDSALYFCASSLGTGGNLYEQYFGPGTRLTVT.